These T cell receptor beta chains were read from a single sample in a study of T cells in Graves' hyperthyroidism and ophthalmopathy. TCRdb called the multiplex PCR reads again in MiXCR, with one record for every CDR3 protein. The table includes roughly 740,000 distinct CDR3 sequences, around 17% detected once. The source material was blood. The receptors here all came from a man aged 18 to 29 with Graves' hyperthyroidism. The CDR3 runs from the conserved cysteine through the conserved F or W. The D gene is left open where the match is weak. Some rows have no size entry. The others give once, few or many, or a class for an expanded clone.

length	size	V	D	J	DNA	CDR3
16	few	TRBV30	TRBD1	TRBJ2-7	TGTGCCTGGAGTCCCCAGCAGGGGGCACTGACCTACGAGCAGTACTTC	CAWSPQQGALTYEQYF
14	many	TRBV27	.	TRBJ2-7	TGTGCCACCAAGATGGGAGCAGGGACCTACGAGCAGTACTTC	CATKMGAGTYEQYF
15	few	TRBV5-1	.	TRBJ2-1	TGCGCCAGCAGCTTGGCCCGCCAGCTTTACAATGAGCAGTTCTTC	CASSLARQLYNEQFF
12	.	TRBV29-1	.	TRBJ2-6	TGCAGCGTGGGACGGGCCCCCAACGTCCTGACTTTC	CSVGRAPNVLTF
15	few	TRBV7-3	.	TRBJ2-1	TGTGCCAGCAGCTACGACCGAGGGACCTACAATGAGCAGTTCTTC	CASSYDRGTYNEQFF
12	.	TRBV5-6	.	TRBJ2-7	TGTGCCAGCAGCCCGGACTCCAATGAGCAGTACTTC	CASSPDSNEQYF
17	many	TRBV11-3	TRBD1	TRBJ1-4	TGTGCCAGCAGCCCAGGGACAGGGGGCACAGCTAATGAAAAACTGTTTTTT	CASSPGTGGTANEKLFF
14	few	TRBV15	.	TRBJ1-2	TGTGCCACCAGCAGTACATTGGTTTTGGATGGCTACACCTTC	CATSSTLVLDGYTF
16	.	TRBV5-6	TRBD1	TRBJ1-1	TGTGCCAGCAGCCCTCTCCCGGGACAGGGAAGATCCGAAGCTTTCTTT	CASSPLPGQGRSEAFF
16	many	TRBV15	TRBD2	TRBJ2-1	TGTGCCACCAGCAGAGGGCCGGGACTAGCAGACAATGAGCAGTTCTTC	CATSRGPGLADNEQFF
15	.	TRBV27	TRBD2	TRBJ2-1	TGTGCCACCTCCTGGGGTAGCGGGAGGGACAATGAGCAGTTCTTC	CATSWGSGRDNEQFF
13	many	TRBV20-1	.	TRBJ1-1	TGCAGTGCTGTACCTGACAGACTCACTGAAGCTTTCTTT	CSAVPDRLTEAFF